The clone carrying this T cell receptor beta chain was observed a handful of times. TCRdb ran MiXCR on the RT-PCR reads and lists one entry per CDR3 protein. Counted here are roughly 230,000 distinct CDR3 sequences, approximately 14% occurring once; the ten biggest clones make up 9.5% to 13%. This entry belongs to a study of patients and donors after allogeneic stem cell transplantation. Germline V gives CDR1 MDHEN, CDR2 SYDVKM. The CDR3 is 14 amino acids. V was pared by 5 bases and J by 1 base, with 5 bases of the junction left unmatched. The TCR comes from a human donor who was either an allogeneic HSCT recipient or a stem cell or donor lymphocyte infusion donor (not recorded which). It is not recorded whose cells these are; they may come from a transplant donor. Sequencing was performed on blood, either unsorted or a sorted T cell fraction (not recorded which). The chain uses TRBV28 and TRBJ2-7; 7 bases are a match to TRBD2. In DNA, the CDR3 is TGTGCCAGCAGTGATGGGGGGGAGTCCTACGAGCAGTACTTC. Protein: CASSDGGESYEQYF. The full variable domain, completed using reference TRBV28 and TRBJ2-7, is DVKVTQSSRYLVKRTGEKVFLECVQDMDHENMFWYRQDPGLGLRLIYFSYDVKMKEKGDIPEGYSVSREKKERFSLILESASTNQTSMYLCASSDGGESYEQYFGPGTRLTVT.